These 5 T cell receptor beta chains came from one sample sequenced in a study of OX40 agonist ivuxolimab in advanced cancers. Profiled with immunoSEQ multiplex PCR; TCRdb holds only in-frame clones, not every one. The data contain about 53,000 clones, about 88% of them singletons. This specimen was CD4+ or CD8+ T cells sorted from blood, taken in a trial of the OX40 agonist ivuxolimab. The receptors originated from an adult with an advanced solid tumor such as melanoma, head and neck, liver or kidney cancer.

The chain is built from TRBV6-1 and TRBJ2-7, with 13 nucleotides matching TRBD2. CDR3 size: 16 residues. The V segment lost 4 bases and the J segment 2 bases; nucleotides outside the gene matches: 5. Germline CDR1 and CDR2: MNHNS and SASEGT. DNA for the CDR3: TGTGCCAGCAGTGGGGGACTAGCGGGACCCACCTACGAGCAGTACTTC. This sequence encodes CASSGGLAGPTYEQYF.

The chain combines TRBV19 with TRBJ1-2; TRBD1 is a possible D gene (6 bases). Trimming took 8 bases from V and 5 from J, leaving 15 bases between them. The CDR3 length is 13 residues. CDR1 LNHDA and CDR2 SQIVND come from the germline V gene (reference sequence). Written as DNA, the CDR3 is TGTGCCAGTGCCGGACAGACTATATATGGCTACACCTTC. Translation: CASAGQTIYGYTF.

This sequence joins TRBV6-1 and TRBJ1-1, with D uncertain. The V gene lost 6 bases and the J gene lost 2 bases, with 10 bases spanning the gap. The length of the CDR3 is 13 residues. CDR1 and CDR2 (germline): MNHNS, SASEGT. The CDR3 loop is CASSDYINTEAFF. CDR3 nucleotides: TGTGCCAGCAGCGACTACATAAACACTGAAGCTTTCTTT.

This clone has just a few counts. The rearrangement links TRBV6-1 to TRBJ1-1; tentatively, D is TRBD1 (5 bases). The CDR3 is 11 residues long. Per germline, CDR1 MNHNS and CDR2 SASEGT. With 8 bases removed from V and 4 bases from J, the gap between germline ends came to 8 bases. The CDR3 sequence: CASQGLTEAFF. DNA of the CDR3: TGTGCCAGCCAGGGTCTCACTGAAGCTTTCTTT.

V is TRBV29-1 and J is TRBJ1-2; 7 positions match TRBD1. V shed 6 bases, J shed 10 bases, and the junction held 5 bases outside the gene matches. Per the germline V gene, CDR1 is SQVTM and CDR2 is ANQGSEA. The CDR3 runs 10 residues. CDR3 residues: CSVAGQIYTF. CDR3 nucleotide sequence: TGCAGCGTGGCGGGACAGATCTACACCTTC.